Sequencing of this TCR beta chain was carried out in a study of T cell changes during pregnancy in multiple sclerosis. Sequencing used immunoSEQ multiplex PCR; TCRdb keeps in-frame clones, though not all of them. The repertoire holds 75,000 to 80,000 clones, about 88% seen once, with 1.5% to 2% in the top ten. Germline-derived CDR1 and CDR2 are SGHRS and YFSETQ. The CDR3 runs 15 residues. The ends lost 0 bases at V and 1 base at J; junction bases unmatched: 3. This TCR was sampled from a female donor with multiple sclerosis, enrolled in a pregnancy study. The genes are TRBV5-1 and TRBJ1-1, with TRBD1 identical over 7 bases. Sequencing was performed on peripheral blood, taken before pregnancy. In DNA form, the CDR3 reads TGCGCCAGCAGCTTGGGGGGGACAGCGAACACTGAAGCTTTCTTT. It codes for CASSLGGTANTEAFF.